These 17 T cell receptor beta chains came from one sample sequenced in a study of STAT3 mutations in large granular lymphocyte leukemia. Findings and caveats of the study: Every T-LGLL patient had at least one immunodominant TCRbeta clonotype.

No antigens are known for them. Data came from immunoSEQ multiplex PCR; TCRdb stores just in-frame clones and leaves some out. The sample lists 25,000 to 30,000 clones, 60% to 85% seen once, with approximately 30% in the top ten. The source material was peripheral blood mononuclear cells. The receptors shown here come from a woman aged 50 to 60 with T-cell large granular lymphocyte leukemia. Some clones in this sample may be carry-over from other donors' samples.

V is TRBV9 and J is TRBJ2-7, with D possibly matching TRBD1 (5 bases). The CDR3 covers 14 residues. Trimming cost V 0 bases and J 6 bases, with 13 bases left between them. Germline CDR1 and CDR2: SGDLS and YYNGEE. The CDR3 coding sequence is TGTGCCAGCAGCGTAGACAGGCAGTACGGCGAGCAGTACTTC. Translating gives CASSVDRQYGEQYF.

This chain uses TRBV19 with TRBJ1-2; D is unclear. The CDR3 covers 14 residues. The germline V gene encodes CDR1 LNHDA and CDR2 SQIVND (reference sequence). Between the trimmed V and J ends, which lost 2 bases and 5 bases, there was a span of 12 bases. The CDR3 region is CASSINGDSYGYTF. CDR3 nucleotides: TGTGCCAGTAGTATAAACGGGGATTCTTATGGCTACACCTTC.

The DNA of the CDR3 is TGTGCCAGCAGCTTAGATCAACTTCAGCCCCAGCATTTT. This gives the protein CASSLDQLQPQHF. The chain has TRBV7-2 and TRBJ1-5; no clear D gene. This CDR3 region has 13 residues. Germline loops: CDR1 SGHTA, CDR2 FQGNSA. V was pared by 1 base and J by 6 bases, with 7 bases between. Combining the CDR3 with reference TRBV7-2 and TRBJ1-5 gives the whole variable domain GAGVSQSPSNKVTEKGKDVELRCDPISGHTALYWYRQSLGQGLEFLIYFQGNSAPDKSGLPSDRFSAERTGGSVSTLTIQRTQQEDSAVYLCASSLDQLQPQHFGDGTRLSIL.

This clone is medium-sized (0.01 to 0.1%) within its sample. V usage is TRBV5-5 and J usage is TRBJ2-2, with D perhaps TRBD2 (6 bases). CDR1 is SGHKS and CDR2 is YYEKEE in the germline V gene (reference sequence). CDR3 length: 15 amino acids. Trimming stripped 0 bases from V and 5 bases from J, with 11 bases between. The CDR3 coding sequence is TGTGCCAGCAGCTTGGATGGGGCGGGGACCGGGGAGCTGTTTTTT. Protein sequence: CASSLDGAGTGELFF.

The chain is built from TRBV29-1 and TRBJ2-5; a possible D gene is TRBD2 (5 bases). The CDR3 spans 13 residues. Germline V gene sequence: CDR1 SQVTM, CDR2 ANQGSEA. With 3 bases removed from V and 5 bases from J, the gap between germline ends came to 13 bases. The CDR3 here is CSVESGNGETQYF. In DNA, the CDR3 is TGCAGCGTTGAGTCGGGGAACGGCGAGACCCAGTACTTC.

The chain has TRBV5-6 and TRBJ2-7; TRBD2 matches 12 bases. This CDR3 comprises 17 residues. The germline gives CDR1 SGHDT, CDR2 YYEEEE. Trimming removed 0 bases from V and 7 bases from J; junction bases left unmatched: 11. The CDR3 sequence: CASSLGLAGVGMKEQYF. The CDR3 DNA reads TGTGCCAGCAGCTTGGGACTAGCGGGAGTTGGTATGAAGGAGCAGTACTTC.

CDR3 in DNA: TGTGCCAGCAGCCAAGCGCGGTGGGACACTGAAGCTTTCTTT. It translates to CASSQARWDTEAFF. The chain couples TRBV4-2 to TRBJ1-1; no clear D. The V and J ends lost 1 base and 3 bases respectively, with 9 bases between them. This CDR3 is built from 14 residues. Per germline, CDR1 LGHNA and CDR2 YNFKEQ.

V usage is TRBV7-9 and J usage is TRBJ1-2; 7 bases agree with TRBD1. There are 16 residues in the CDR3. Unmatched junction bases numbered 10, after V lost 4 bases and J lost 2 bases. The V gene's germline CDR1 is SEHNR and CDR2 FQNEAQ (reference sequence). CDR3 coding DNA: TGTGCCAGCAGCTCGCGGAGACAGGGATGGAACTATGGCTACACCTTC. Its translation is CASSSRRQGWNYGYTF.

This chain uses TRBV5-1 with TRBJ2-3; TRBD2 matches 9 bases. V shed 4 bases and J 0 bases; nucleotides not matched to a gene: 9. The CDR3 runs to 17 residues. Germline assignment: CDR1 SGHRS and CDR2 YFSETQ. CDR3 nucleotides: TGCGCCAGCAGCCCAACGACTAGCGGTATGAGCACAGATACGCAGTATTTT. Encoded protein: CASSPTTSGMSTDTQYF.

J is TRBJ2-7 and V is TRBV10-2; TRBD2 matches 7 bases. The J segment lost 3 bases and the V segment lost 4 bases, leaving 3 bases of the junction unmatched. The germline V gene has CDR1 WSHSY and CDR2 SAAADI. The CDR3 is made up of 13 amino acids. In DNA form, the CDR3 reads TGCGCCAGCAGTGTAACGGGGGGCTACGAGCAGTACTTC. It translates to CASSVTGGYEQYF.

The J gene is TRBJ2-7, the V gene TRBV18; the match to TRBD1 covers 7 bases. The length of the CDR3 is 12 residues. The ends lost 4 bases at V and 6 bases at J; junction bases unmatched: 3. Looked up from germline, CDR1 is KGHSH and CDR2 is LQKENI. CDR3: CASSQTGSEQYF. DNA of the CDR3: TGTGCCAGCTCACAGACAGGGAGCGAGCAGTACTTC.

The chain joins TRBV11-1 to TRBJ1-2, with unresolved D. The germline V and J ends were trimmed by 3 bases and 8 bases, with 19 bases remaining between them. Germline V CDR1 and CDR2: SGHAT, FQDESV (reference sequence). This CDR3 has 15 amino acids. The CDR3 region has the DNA TGTGCCAGCAGCTTTTCCTGGAAGGGTACGGAAGGCTACACCTTC. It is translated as CASSFSWKGTEGYTF.

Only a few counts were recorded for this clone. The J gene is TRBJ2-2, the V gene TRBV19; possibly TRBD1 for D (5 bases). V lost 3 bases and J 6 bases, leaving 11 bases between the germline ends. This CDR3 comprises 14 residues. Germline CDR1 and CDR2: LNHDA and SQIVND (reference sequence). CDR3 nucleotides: TGTGCCAGTAGTATTGGACATTTAGCCGGGGAGCTGTTTTTT. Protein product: CASSIGHLAGELFF.

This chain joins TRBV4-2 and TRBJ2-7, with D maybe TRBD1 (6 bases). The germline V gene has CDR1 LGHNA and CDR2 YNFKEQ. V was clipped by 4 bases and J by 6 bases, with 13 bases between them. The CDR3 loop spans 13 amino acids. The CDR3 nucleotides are TGTGCCAGCAGCCCTCAGCAAGGGGGCGAGCAGTACTTC. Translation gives CASSPQQGGEQYF.

In nucleotides, the CDR3 is TGTGCCAGTAGGATCCGACTAGCGAACACCGGGGAGCTGTTTTTT. Its translation: CASRIRLANTGELFF. V is TRBV19 and J is TRBJ2-2; maybe TRBD2 (6 bases). Between the trimmed V and J ends, which lost 6 bases and 0 bases, there was a span of 11 bases. CDR3 length: 15 amino acids. The V gene's germline CDR1 is LNHDA and CDR2 SQIVND (reference sequence).

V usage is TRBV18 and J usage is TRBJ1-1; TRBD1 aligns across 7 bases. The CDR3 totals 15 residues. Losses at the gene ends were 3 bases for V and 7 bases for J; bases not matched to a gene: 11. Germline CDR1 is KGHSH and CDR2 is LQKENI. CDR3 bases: TGTGCCAGCTCACCGGTACAGACAGGGATCAATGAAGCTTTCTTT. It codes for CASSPVQTGINEAFF.

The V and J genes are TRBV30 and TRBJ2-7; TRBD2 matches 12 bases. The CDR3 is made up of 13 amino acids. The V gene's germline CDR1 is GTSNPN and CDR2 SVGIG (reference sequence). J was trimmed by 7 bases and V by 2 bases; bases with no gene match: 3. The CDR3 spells CAWSRGLAGEQYF. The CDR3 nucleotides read TGTGCCTGGAGTCGTGGACTAGCGGGGGAGCAGTACTTC.